This paragraph covers one T cell receptor (beta chain) sequence. The antigen is unknown. Losses at the gene ends were 10 bases for V and 3 bases for J; bases not matched to a gene: 9. The CDR3 runs 15 residues. Germline V lookup: CDR1 SNHLY, CDR2 FYNNEI. Based on clinical symptoms, serum thyroxine and TRAb, thyroid ultrasound and orbital computed tomography, diagnoses were reached. The data stem from a study of T cells in Graves' hyperthyroidism and ophthalmopathy. General observations from the study: From stable hyperthyroidism, ophthalmopathy was separated by a 13 V-J model. Also found in blood were most expanded thyroid clonotypes above 0.001.

Template material for amplifying TCR beta CDR3 regions consisted of RNA transcripts. The TCR CDR3 was amplified in a first-round RT-PCR using the HTBI primer set. TCRdb re-called the multiplex PCR reads with MiXCR, one entry per CDR3 protein. Counted here are about 570,000 distinct CDR3 sequences, under 60% occurring once; the ten biggest clones make up around 20%. This TCR derives from an adult woman with Graves' disease, either hyperthyroidism or ophthalmopathy (not recorded which). The sample comprised peripheral blood or thyroid tissue (not recorded which). The chain couples TRBV2 to TRBJ1-3, with 10 positions matching TRBD1. The CDR3 DNA reads as TGTGCCACCTGTCCGACAGGGGGCTGTGGAAACACCATATATTTT. This encodes CATCPTGGCGNTIYF. Full variable domain (rest looked up from reference TRBV2 and TRBJ1-3): EPEVTQTPSHQVTQMGQEVILRCVPISNHLYFYWYRQILGQKVEFLVSFYNNEISEKSEIFDDQFSVERPDGSNFTLKIRSTKLEDSAMYFCATCPTGGCGNTIYFGEGSWLTVV.